This entry lists 18 T cell receptor beta chains sequenced from one sample in a study of T cells in narcolepsy. The protocol was immunoSEQ multiplex PCR, while the TCRdb copy is restricted to in-frame clones and leaves out a portion. In the table there are 34,000 or so clones, 79% of which are singletons. The sample taken for sequencing was memory (CD45RA-) CD4+ T cells from blood. All receptors derive from a human donor in good health.

CDR3 bases: TGTGCCAGCACGACAGGGAACTCCTACGAGCAGTACTTC. Translated, it gives CASTTGNSYEQYF. J is TRBJ2-7 and V is TRBV18, with TRBD1 identical over 7 bases. Germline-derived CDR1 and CDR2 are KGHSH and LQKENI. Trimming cost V 8 bases and J 0 bases; bases outside gene matches: 4. CDR3 length: 13 residues.

The sample holds one count of this clone. The chain recombines TRBV5-6 with TRBJ1-6, with a possible D match to TRBD1 (6 bases). Germline CDR1 reads SGHDT; CDR2 reads YYEEEE. The CDR3 is 14 amino acids. Trimming took 0 bases from V and 9 from J, leaving 10 bases between them. The CDR3 protein is CASSLGGGASPLHF. The CDR3 coding sequence is TGTGCCAGCAGCTTGGGCGGGGGGGCTTCACCCCTCCACTTT. The full variable domain, rest sourced from reference TRBV5-6 and TRBJ1-6, is DAGVTQSPTHLIKTRGQQVTLRCSPKSGHDTVSWYQQALGQGPQFIFQYYEEEERQRGNFPDRFSGHQFPNYSSELNVNALLLGDSALYLCASSLGGGASPLHFGNGTRLTVT.

This chain joins TRBV2 and TRBJ2-7; 7 bases align to TRBD2. V shed 8 bases and J 4 bases; nucleotides not matched to a gene: 5. The CDR3 is 12 amino acids. Per germline, CDR1 SNHLY and CDR2 FYNNEI. CDR3 region: CASRGELYEQYF. CDR3 sequence (DNA): TGTGCCAGCCGGGGGGAGTTGTACGAGCAGTACTTC.

CDR3 sequence reads: CASSGTSGSYEQYF. DNA of the CDR3: TGTGCCAGCAGCGGCACTAGCGGGAGCTACGAGCAGTACTTC. The gene calls are TRBV9 and TRBJ2-7; 11 bases fit TRBD2. The ends lost 3 bases at V and 3 bases at J; junction bases unmatched: 2. The CDR3 covers 14 residues. Per the germline V gene, CDR1 is SGDLS and CDR2 is YYNGEE.

J is TRBJ2-3 and V is TRBV12-5, with a weak D call TRBD2 (5 bases). The V and J ends lost 0 bases and 0 bases respectively, with 13 bases between them. CDR1 LGHNT and CDR2 FRNRAP come from the germline V gene. CDR3 length: 17 residues. CDR3 protein: CASGLVQRRGSTDTQYF. In nucleotides, the CDR3 is TGTGCTAGTGGTTTGGTACAGAGACGCGGGAGCACAGATACGCAGTATTTT.

This chain uses TRBV5-4 with TRBJ2-5; D uncertain. The J call may be mistaken, given a closer DNA end match to TRBJ2-7. The CDR3 loop spans 13 amino acids. Germline V lookup: CDR1 SGHNT, CDR2 YYREEE (reference sequence). CDR3: CASSLDSVREQYF. In DNA form, the CDR3 reads TGTGCCAGCAGCTTGGACAGTGTTCGCGAGCAGTACTTC.

This clone occurred a few times. The rearrangement uses TRBV5-6 and TRBJ1-1, with a tentative D call TRBD1 (5 bases). Per the germline V gene, CDR1 is SGHDT and CDR2 is YYEEEE. The ends were cut back, 2 bases at V and 2 bases at J, with 7 bases in the middle. The CDR3 totals 13 residues. The CDR3 loop is CASSFGGNTEAFF. CDR3 nucleotide sequence: TGTGCCAGCAGCTTCGGGGGTAACACTGAAGCTTTCTTT.

This clone showed up just a few times. The rearrangement joins TRBV6-1 to TRBJ1-5; D not certain. The CDR3 covers 13 residues. Germline-derived CDR1 and CDR2 are MNHNS and SASEGT. V gave up 1 base and J gave up 9 bases, with 10 bases separating them. CDR3 amino acids: CASSEDSRRPQHF. CDR3 bases: TGTGCCAGCAGTGAAGACAGCCGCCGGCCCCAGCATTTT.

The V call is TRBV6-1, the J call TRBJ1-1; D is unclear. The ends were cut back, 7 bases at V and 0 bases at J, with 9 bases in the middle. This CDR3 comprises 13 residues. CDR1 and CDR2 (germline): MNHNS, SASEGT. The CDR3 loop is CASNDRMNTEAFF. The CDR3 DNA reads as TGTGCCAGCAATGATCGCATGAACACTGAAGCTTTCTTT.

This clone was seen only once. This chain connects TRBV19 to TRBJ2-1; 13 bases line up with TRBD2. Losses at the gene ends were 9 bases for V and 4 bases for J; bases not matched to a gene: 3. Germline loops: CDR1 LNHDA, CDR2 SQIVND (reference sequence). This CDR3 is 14 amino acids long. The CDR3 region is CASELAGGYNEQFF. The CDR3 nucleotides are TGTGCCAGCGAACTAGCGGGAGGGTACAATGAGCAGTTCTTC.

The V gene is TRBV6-5, the J gene TRBJ2-5; D gene uncertain. The V gene lost 2 bases and the J gene lost 11 bases, with 12 bases spanning the gap. Germline assignment: CDR1 MNHEY and CDR2 SVGAGI. The CDR3 has 12 amino acids. The CDR3 protein is CASSYKGSQQYF. The CDR3 DNA is TGTGCCAGCAGTTACAAAGGGTCCCAGCAGTACTTC.

The rearrangement uses TRBV6-1 and TRBJ2-4; perhaps TRBD1 as D (5 bases). CDR3 size: 16 residues. Trimming left V 3 bases short and J 1 base short, with 13 bases between. Germline CDR1 reads MNHNS; CDR2 reads SASEGT. The CDR3: CASSDIAGPAKNIQYF. The CDR3 DNA follows: TGTGCCAGCAGTGATATAGCAGGGCCGGCCAAAAACATTCAGTACTTC.

The CDR3: CASSPAVGGTSTDTQYF. CDR3 DNA: TGTGCCAGCAGCCCCGCGGTCGGCGGCACTAGCACAGATACGCAGTATTTT. This chain uses TRBV5-4 with TRBJ2-3, with D unclear. Germline CDR1 SGHNT, CDR2 YYREEE (reference sequence). The CDR3 extends over 17 amino acids. V gave up 4 bases and J gave up 0 bases, with 18 bases separating them.

This chain links TRBV5-1 with TRBJ1-4; D not resolved. The CDR3 has 15 residues. V was cut by 0 bases and J by 8 bases, with 14 bases left in between. Germline-derived CDR1 and CDR2 are SGHRS and YFSETQ. The CDR3 sequence is CASSLVGEVREKLFF. In DNA, the CDR3 is TGCGCCAGCAGCTTGGTTGGGGAGGTCAGGGAAAAACTGTTTTTT.

The chain couples TRBV30 to TRBJ1-5; 8 bases are a match to TRBD1. Trimming took 7 bases from V and 2 from J; bases not matched to a gene: 7. The germline gives CDR1 GTSNPN, CDR2 SVGIG (reference sequence). This CDR3 contains 14 residues. CDR3 DNA sequence: TGTGCCTTTACAGGGGGAGTCGGCAATCAGCCCCAGCATTTT. Translated, it gives CAFTGGVGNQPQHF.

This rearrangement joins TRBV4-2 to TRBJ2-7; D remains unclear. The V and J ends lost 5 bases and 0 bases respectively, with 14 bases between them. There are 15 residues in the CDR3. CDR1 is LGHNA and CDR2 is YNFKEQ in the germline V gene. Here the CDR3 reads CASSFVGMSSYEQYF. CDR3 coding DNA: TGTGCCAGCAGCTTTGTTGGCATGAGCTCCTACGAGCAGTACTTC.

The chain couples TRBV11-2 to TRBJ2-1; 7 bases are shared with TRBD2. The CDR3 sequence is 16 residues long. Unmatched junction bases numbered 9, after V lost 5 bases and J lost 2 bases. Germline-derived CDR1 and CDR2 are SGHAT and FQNNGV. CDR3 sequence: CASSPIVGGTYNEQFF. CDR3 in DNA: TGTGCCAGCAGCCCCATAGTGGGAGGGACCTACAATGAGCAGTTCTTC.

The chain has TRBV27 and TRBJ1-1; 8 bases fit TRBD1. V lost 5 bases, J lost 1 base, and 9 bases stayed unmatched. The CDR3 consists of 16 residues. The germline V gene has CDR1 MNHEY and CDR2 SMNVEV (reference sequence). This CDR3 is CASSPDRGSTNTEAFF. DNA for the CDR3: TGTGCCAGCAGTCCCGACAGGGGCAGTACGAACACTGAAGCTTTCTTT.